The 10 T cell receptor beta chains reported below all come from one sample, sequenced in a study of blood T cell repertoires in COVID-19. Sequencing was performed with immunoSEQ multiplex PCR; in TCRdb, only in-frame clones are kept and a portion is missing. This sample yields fewer than 250,000 clones, of which more than 85% are seen a single time; approximately 1% belongs to the top ten. Sequencing was carried out using peripheral blood. The receptors here all came from a man younger than 40 with acute or convalescent COVID-19.

The V call is TRBV11-2, the J call TRBJ1-2; D unclear. Trimming left V 5 bases short and J 8 bases short, with 12 bases between. Germline V CDR1 and CDR2: SGHAT, FQNNGV. This CDR3 has 12 residues. CDR3 sequence (DNA): TGTGCCAGCAGCACCTCTAAGCTCGGCTACACCTTC. Translated, it gives CASSTSKLGYTF. Looking up the rest from reference TRBV11-2 and TRBJ1-2 gives the full variable domain: EAGVAQSPRYKIIEKRQSVAFWCNPISGHATLYWYQQILGQGPKLLIQFQNNGVVDDSQLPKDRFSAERLKGVDSTLKIQPAKLEDSAVYLCASSTSKLGYTFGSGTRLTVV.

V is TRBV28 and J is TRBJ2-5; D call uncertain. In germline, CDR1 is MDHEN, CDR2 SYDVKM. The V and J ends lost 3 bases and 5 bases respectively, with 13 bases between them. The CDR3 totals 14 residues. The CDR3 here is CASSFSGSLETQYF. In DNA, the CDR3 is TGTGCCAGCAGTTTCTCTGGTAGCTTGGAGACCCAGTACTTC.

The chain joins TRBV30 to TRBJ1-5; TRBD1 aligns across 9 bases. Trimming cost V 1 base and J 6 bases; bases outside gene matches: 4. The CDR3 totals 14 residues. Germline-derived CDR1 and CDR2 are GTSNPN and SVGIG (reference sequence). CDR3 bases: TGTGCCTGGAGTGGGGGGACAGGGAGTCAGCCCCAGCATTTT. It specifies CAWSGGTGSQPQHF.

This rearrangement joins TRBV11-2 to TRBJ2-6, with TRBD1 matching over 8 bases. This CDR3 region has 17 residues. After removal of 3 bases from V and 4 bases from J, the junction contained 8 bases not matched to a gene. CDR1 is SGHAT and CDR2 is FQNNGV in the germline V gene. The DNA for the CDR3 is TGTGCCAGCAGCTTCCATCAGGGGGCGCCCGGGGCCAACGTCCTGACTTTC. This codes for CASSFHQGAPGANVLTF. Together with reference TRBV11-2 and TRBJ2-6, the CDR3 gives the full variable domain: EAGVAQSPRYKIIEKRQSVAFWCNPISGHATLYWYQQILGQGPKLLIQFQNNGVVDDSQLPKDRFSAERLKGVDSTLKIQPAKLEDSAVYLCASSFHQGAPGANVLTFGAGSRLTVL.

This clone came up a few times. The rearrangement links TRBV5-1 to TRBJ2-7; 10 bases are shared with TRBD2. V lost 4 bases, J lost 1 base, and 11 bases stayed unmatched. This CDR3 has 17 amino acids. CDR1 SGHRS and CDR2 YFSETQ come from the germline V gene. The CDR3 region is CASSSLAGGGGSYEQYF. In DNA, the CDR3 is TGCGCCAGCAGCAGTTTAGCGGGAGGCGGGGGGTCCTACGAGCAGTACTTC.

Only one count was recorded for this clone. This CDR3 is CASSADRDTQYF. The CDR3 bases are TGTGCCAGTAGTGCAGACAGAGATACGCAGTATTTT. The rearrangement links TRBV19 to TRBJ2-3, with D perhaps matching TRBD1 (5 bases). V was pared by 5 bases and J by 5 bases, with 8 bases between. The CDR3 is 12 residues long. In germline, CDR1 is LNHDA, CDR2 SQIVND (reference sequence).

The chain carries TRBV28 and TRBJ1-5; no firm D call. V dropped 2 bases and J dropped 5 bases, with 4 bases sitting between them. Germline CDR1 and CDR2: MDHEN and SYDVKM. The CDR3 is 12 residues long. CDR3 nucleotides: TGTGCCAGCAGTTTAATCTATCAGCCCCAGCATTTT. Translating it yields CASSLIYQPQHF.

V and J are TRBV12-2 and TRBJ2-1; TRBD2 was called by the table and not checked on the DNA. TRBV12-2 is deemed a pseudogene. CDR3 length: 16 residues. DNA of the CDR3: TGTGCAAGTCGCTTAGGAAGTGGCGGGTCCTACAATGAGCAGTTCTTC. It encodes CASRLGSGGSYNEQFF.

The V and J genes are TRBV28 and TRBJ2-1; D is unresolved. The CDR3 is 15 amino acids. CDR1 MDHEN and CDR2 SYDVKM come from the germline V gene. V was clipped by 6 bases and J by 4 bases, with 16 bases between them. Here the CDR3 reads CASSPGGIGYNEQFF. Written as DNA, the CDR3 is TGTGCCAGCAGCCCGGGTGGAATTGGATACAATGAGCAGTTCTTC.

This clone was seen once. The chain combines TRBV6-5 with TRBJ2-5, with D maybe TRBD2 (6 bases). V shed 5 bases and J shed 4 bases, with 14 bases lying between them. The CDR3 contains 14 residues. The germline V gene has CDR1 MNHEY and CDR2 SVGAGI. The DNA for the CDR3 is TGTGCCAGCAGTCGGAGGGGTTTGAGAGAGACCCAGTACTTC. It yields the protein CASSRRGLRETQYF.